This T cell receptor (beta chain) comes out of a study of CD8+ T cells in alopecia areata. Treatment in this sample: oral pan-JAK inhibitor, 5-10 mg twice daily. Samples from alopecia areata patients were lesional scalp punch biopsies and peripheral blood. Trimming stripped 5 bases from V and 1 base from J, with 13 bases between. The CDR3 has 14 amino acids. Germline values: CDR1 SGHRS, CDR2 YFSETQ. Reverse transcription of extracted RNA yielded cDNA, which provided the sequencing template. Method: immunoSEQ multiplex PCR; TCRdb's copy keeps in-frame clones and lacks some. The repertoire holds around 4,600 clones, around 63% seen once, with about 10% in the top ten.

The sample was skin, taken at week 4, from a patient treated with tofacitinib. This clonotype was obtained from a human donor with alopecia areata. This chain connects TRBV5-1 to TRBJ2-7, with D perhaps being TRBD1 or TRBD2 (5 bases each). The CDR3 coding sequence is TGCGCCAGCAGTCGATCGGGACCTTCCTACGAGCAGTACTTC. Its protein is CASSRSGPSYEQYF.